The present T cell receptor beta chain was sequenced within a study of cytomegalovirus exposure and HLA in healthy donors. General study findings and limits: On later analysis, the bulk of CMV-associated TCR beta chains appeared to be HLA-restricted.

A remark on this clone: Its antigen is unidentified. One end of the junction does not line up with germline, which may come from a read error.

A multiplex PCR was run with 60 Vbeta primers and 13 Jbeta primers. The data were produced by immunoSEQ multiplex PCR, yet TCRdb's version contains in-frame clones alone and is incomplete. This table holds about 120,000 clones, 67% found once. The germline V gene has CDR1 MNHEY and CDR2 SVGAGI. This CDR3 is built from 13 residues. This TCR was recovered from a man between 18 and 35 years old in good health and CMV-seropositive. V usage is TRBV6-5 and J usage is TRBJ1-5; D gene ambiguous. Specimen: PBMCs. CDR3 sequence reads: CASREGRDQPQHF. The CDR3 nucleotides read TGCGCCAGTCGGGAGGGTAGGGATCAGCCCCAGCATTTT.